These 11 T cell receptor beta chains originate from one sample sequenced in a study of T cell responses to AZD1222 COVID-19 vaccine (dated by TCRdb to the early 2020s). What this sample's time point label stands for: baseline before first vaccination. Library prep was done by the immunoSEQ multiplex PCR assay. The source is immuneACCESS, and TCRdb retained only in-frame sequences with V and J called. Part of the clones is not carried over; for the studies checked, unresolved V genes explain less than half of this, and the remainder is unexplained. In all, the sample holds 110,000 or so clones, and approximately 91% of those were seen once. Roughly a sixth of the sample is held by the ten biggest clonotypes. Sequenced material: peripheral blood, taken on day 0 of AZD1222 vaccination. These receptors all stem from an adult in good health.

The V call is TRBV7-8, the J call TRBJ2-6, with 8 bases that match TRBD1. The germline gives CDR1 SGHVS, CDR2 FQNEAQ. Trimming at V came to 2 bases and at J to 0 bases, leaving 6 bases not matched to a gene. The CDR3 spans 18 residues. The CDR3 spells CASSLRQGAFSGANVLTF. The CDR3 DNA reads TGTGCCAGCAGCTTAAGGCAGGGGGCATTCTCTGGGGCCAACGTCCTGACTTTC.

The V and J genes are TRBV18 and TRBJ1-4; D not certain. The V gene's germline CDR1 is KGHSH and CDR2 LQKENI. The CDR3 is 16 residues long. Deletions cut 1 base from V and 3 bases from J, with 12 bases between. The CDR3 coding sequence is TGTGCCAGCTCACCACGGATCGGGGAGTCTAATGAAAAACTGTTTTTT. Protein: CASSPRIGESNEKLFF. The full variable domain, its missing parts supplied by reference TRBV18 and TRBJ1-4, is NAGVMQNPRHLVRRRGQEARLRCSPMKGHSHVYWYRQLPEEGLKFMVYLQKENIIDESGMPKERFSAEFPKEGPSILRIQQVVRGDSAAYFCASSPRIGESNEKLFFGSGTQLSVL.

On this clone itself: Other nucleotide sequences from this sample produce the same CDR3. The chain recombines TRBV30 with TRBJ1-2, with D possibly matching TRBD1 (6 bases). Germline V gene data show CDR1 as GTSNPN and CDR2 as SVGIG (reference sequence). Trimming shortened V by 0 bases and J by 8 bases, and 7 bases separated the two germline ends. The CDR3 sequence is 11 residues long. CDR3 region: CAWSVGGGYTF. CDR3 DNA: TGTGCCTGGAGTGTCGGGGGCGGCTACACCTTC. Full variable domain (outside the CDR3, taken from reference TRBV30 and TRBJ1-2): SQTIHQWPATLVQPVGSPLSLECTVEGTSNPNLYWYRQAAGRGLQLLFYSVGIGQISSEVPQNLSASRPQDRQFILSSKKLLLSDSGFYLCAWSVGGGYTFGSGTRLTVV.

This clone was detected once. The chain recombines TRBV24-1 with TRBJ2-3, with D maybe TRBD1 (6 bases). The CDR3 is 16 amino acids. Germline CDR1 KGHDR, CDR2 SFDVKD. V shed 5 bases and J shed 6 bases, with 20 bases lying between them. Here the CDR3 reads CATSGDTRGLLDTQYF. The CDR3 DNA reads as TGTGCCACCAGTGGGGACACCCGAGGGCTCCTGGATACGCAGTATTTT.

This clone has a handful of counts. The J gene is TRBJ2-2, the V gene TRBV10-3; D possibly uses TRBD1 or TRBD2 (5 bases each). Germline CDR1 ENHRY, CDR2 SYGVKD. The V end was cut by 10 bases, the J end by 7 bases, with 16 bases between. The CDR3 spans 13 residues. This CDR3 reads CANRDEGSGELFF. Here the CDR3 DNA reads TGTGCCAACCGGGACGAGGGGAGCGGGGAGCTGTTTTTT.

The chain joins TRBV29-1 to TRBJ1-1, with D maybe TRBD1 (5 bases). V gave up 6 bases and J gave up 4 bases, with 18 bases separating them. This CDR3 is built from 14 residues. The germline CDR1 and CDR2 sequences are SQVTM and ANQGSEA. The CDR3 DNA reads TGCAGCGTCCTATTATCAGGGATAGGCACTGAAGCTTTCTTT. Amino acids: CSVLLSGIGTEAFF.

The chain joins TRBV19 to TRBJ1-1, with D hard to call. Trimming took 1 base from V and 4 from J, leaving 16 bases between them. Germline lookup yields CDR1 LNHDA and CDR2 SQIVND (reference sequence). This CDR3 has 16 amino acids. The CDR3 sequence is CASSIGFSGRVTEAFF. In DNA, the CDR3 is TGTGCCAGTAGTATAGGATTCTCGGGGAGAGTCACTGAAGCTTTCTTT.

This sequence joins TRBV3-1 (or the pseudogene TRBV3-2) and TRBJ1-2; tentative D call: TRBD1 (5 bases). CDR1 is LGHDT and CDR2 is YNNKEL in the germline V gene (reference sequence). The CDR3 is 14 amino acids. Deletions cut 1 base from V and 4 bases from J, with 10 bases between. The DNA of the CDR3 is TGTGCCAGCAGCCAAGTAGCAGGGCCCTATGGCTACACCTTC. This sequence encodes CASSQVAGPYGYTF.

The sample holds one count of this clone. The J gene is TRBJ2-2, the V gene TRBV2; no clear D gene. Trimming removed 5 bases at V and 4 bases at J, with 11 bases between. Germline assignment: CDR1 SNHLY and CDR2 FYNNEI. The CDR3 has 14 amino acids. CDR3 loop: CASSWVETTGELFF. CDR3 in DNA: TGTGCCAGCAGTTGGGTGGAAACCACCGGGGAGCTGTTTTTT.

The chain has TRBV25-1 and TRBJ2-1; 7 bases align to TRBD2. The CDR3 is 16 amino acids. Germline V gives CDR1 MGHDK, CDR2 SYGVNS. Germline trimming cut 1 base from V and 0 bases from J; bases unmatched to any gene: 3. For the CDR3, the DNA is TGTGCCAGCAGTGAATTTGCTAGCGGCTCCTACAATGAGCAGTTCTTC. This codes for CASSEFASGSYNEQFF. Full variable domain (outside the CDR3, taken from reference TRBV25-1 and TRBJ2-1): EADIYQTPRYLVIGTGKKITLECSQTMGHDKMYWYQQDPGMELHLIHYSYGVNSTEKGDLSSESTVSRIRTEHFPLTLESARPSHTSQYLCASSEFASGSYNEQFFGPGTRLTVL.

The chain combines TRBV27 with TRBJ1-4; the D is unclear. The length of the CDR3 is 14 residues. V was trimmed by 3 bases and J by 5 bases, leaving 10 bases between them. Germline V gene data show CDR1 as MNHEY and CDR2 as SMNVEV (reference sequence). This chain's CDR3 is CASSLRQPNEKLFF. CDR3 sequence (DNA): TGTGCCAGCAGTTTGAGGCAGCCAAATGAAAAACTGTTTTTT.